The entry below gives a single T cell receptor (beta chain) sequence along with its context. Its antigen is not known. The data belong to a study of cytomegalovirus exposure and HLA in healthy donors. The PCR had 60 Vbeta and 13 Jbeta primers. Here immunoSEQ multiplex PCR was the method, and the copy in TCRdb shows in-frame clones only, minus some. There are roughly 90,000 clones in the sample; 84% occur only once, and approximately 2.3% lies in the top ten. Germline CDR1 MNHEY, CDR2 SMNVEV (reference sequence). J was trimmed by 0 bases and V by 5 bases; bases with no gene match: 8. This CDR3 has 17 amino acids. Study-wide points: There were some V segments, including TRBV6-2 and TRBV6-3, excluded as indistinguishable. Association of a missense DCLRE1C variant with TCR beta V- and J-gene trimming was reported in a later analysis. 164 TCR beta chains were listed as cytomegalovirus-associated.

The sequenced sample consisted of PBMCs. The rearrangement links TRBV27 to TRBJ1-5, with TRBD1 identical over 9 bases. The sequence derives from a man between 18 and 35 years old in good health and CMV-seronegative. CDR3 region: CASSPDRGGGSNQPQHF. In DNA, the CDR3 is TGTGCCAGCAGTCCGGACAGGGGTGGGGGTAGCAATCAGCCCCAGCATTTT.